Below, 31 T cell receptor beta chains from the same sample are listed, as sequenced in a study of T cell changes during pregnancy in multiple sclerosis. Data came from immunoSEQ multiplex PCR; TCRdb stores just in-frame clones and leaves some out. The sample has almost 50,000 clones; around nine tenths are singletons. The sample in question was CD4+ T cells from peripheral blood mononuclear cells, obtained in the second trimester of pregnancy. The receptors originated from a female donor in good health, enrolled as a control in a pregnancy study.

The V gene is TRBV19, the J gene TRBJ1-4, with 12 bases fitting TRBD1. The CDR3 is 18 amino acids. V shed 11 bases and J 2 bases; nucleotides not matched to a gene: 15. CDR1 and CDR2 from the germline V gene are LNHDA and SQIVND (reference sequence). CDR3 in amino acids: CAPLPGTGGWLTNEKLFF. DNA for the CDR3: TGTGCCCCCTTGCCGGGGACAGGGGGCTGGTTGACTAATGAAAAACTGTTTTTT.

The gene calls are TRBV4-3 and TRBJ1-2, with 8 bases fitting TRBD1. The V gene's germline CDR1 is LGHNA and CDR2 YSLEER. V lost 1 base, J lost 4 bases, and 8 bases stayed unmatched. This CDR3 spans 16 amino acids. The CDR3 is CASSQVSGQGSYGYTF. CDR3 bases: TGCGCCAGCAGCCAAGTTTCCGGACAGGGTAGCTATGGCTACACCTTC.

The genes are TRBV30 and TRBJ2-6; D unclear. CDR1 is GTSNPN, CDR2 SVGIG, per germline (reference sequence). The CDR3 has 16 residues. The ends were cut back, 1 base at V and 0 bases at J, with 10 bases in the middle. This chain's CDR3 is CAWSASFSSGANVLTF. The CDR3 DNA reads as TGTGCCTGGAGTGCCTCATTCAGCTCTGGGGCCAACGTCCTGACTTTC.

In nucleotides, the CDR3 is TGTGCCAGCAGCTTGATCCACCAGGATGGCTACACCTTC. Protein sequence: CASSLIHQDGYTF. The rearrangement links TRBV5-6 to TRBJ1-2; D is unclear. Per the germline V gene, CDR1 is SGHDT and CDR2 is YYEEEE. Trimming removed 1 base at V and 6 bases at J, with 10 bases between. There are 13 residues in the CDR3.

The rearrangement links TRBV30 to TRBJ2-2, with 10 bases identical to TRBD2. Germline V CDR1 and CDR2: GTSNPN, SVGIG (reference sequence). The CDR3 covers 15 residues. With V trimmed by 7 bases and J by 4 bases, 9 bases remained unmatched. Written as DNA, the CDR3 is TGTGCCTTACAGCGGGGGGGCCTTGGCACCGGGGAGCTGTTTTTT. This gives the protein CALQRGGLGTGELFF.

This chain joins TRBV9 and TRBJ1-4, with D tentatively TRBD1 (5 bases). Trimming took 0 bases from V and 0 from J, leaving 9 bases between them. Germline loops: CDR1 SGDLS, CDR2 YYNGEE. The CDR3 loop spans 16 amino acids. The CDR3 DNA reads as TGTGCCAGCAGCGTAGACAGGAGCTCAACTAATGAAAAACTGTTTTTT. Amino acids: CASSVDRSSTNEKLFF. The full variable domain, rest sourced from reference TRBV9 and TRBJ1-4, is DSGVTQTPKHLITATGQRVTLRCSPRSGDLSVYWYQQSLDQGLQFLIQYYNGEERAKGNILERFSAQQFPDLHSELNLSSLELGDSALYFCASSVDRSSTNEKLFFGSGTQLSVL.

This clone is a singleton in its sample. The chain uses TRBV7-2 and TRBJ1-1, with D hard to call. Per germline, CDR1 SGHTA and CDR2 FQGNSA. V dropped 4 bases and J dropped 11 bases, with 23 bases sitting between them. The CDR3 is 15 residues long. CDR3 coding DNA: TGTGCCAGCAGCTCAAGAGGTATCGATACCTCGGGGGCTTTCTTT. This codes for CASSSRGIDTSGAFF.

This chain uses TRBV19 with TRBJ1-5; 8 bases match TRBD1. V lost 3 bases to trimming and J lost 4 bases; unmatched junction nucleotides: 5. CDR3 size: 15 residues. Germline lookup yields CDR1 LNHDA and CDR2 SQIVND (reference sequence). CDR3 region: CASSIVTGDNQPQHF. CDR3 sequence (DNA): TGTGCCAGTAGTATCGTGACAGGGGATAATCAGCCCCAGCATTTT. Combining the CDR3 with reference TRBV19 and TRBJ1-5 gives the whole variable domain DGGITQSPKYLFRKEGQNVTLSCEQNLNHDAMYWYRQDPGQGLRLIYYSQIVNDFQKGDIAEGYSVSREKKESFPLTVTSAQKNPTAFYLCASSIVTGDNQPQHFGDGTRLSIL.

The chain uses TRBV7-8 and TRBJ1-2; D might be TRBD1 (5 bases). The CDR3 length is 13 residues. In germline, CDR1 is SGHVS, CDR2 FQNEAQ. The germline V and J ends were trimmed by 2 bases and 5 bases, with 9 bases remaining between them. DNA of the CDR3: TGTGCCAGCAGCTTAACAGGAAGTTATGGCTACACCTTC. Its translation: CASSLTGSYGYTF.

The gene calls are TRBV14 and TRBJ2-2, with a possible D match to TRBD1 (6 bases). The germline CDR1 and CDR2 sequences are SGHDN and FVKESK. This CDR3 is built from 16 residues. V lost 1 base to trimming and J lost 2 bases, with 11 bases between them. The CDR3 sequence is CASSQGRRGNTGELFF. CDR3 bases: TGTGCCAGCAGCCAAGGGCGCAGGGGTAACACCGGGGAGCTGTTTTTT.

The genes are TRBV11-2 and TRBJ2-7; 9 positions agree with TRBD2. This CDR3 comprises 15 residues. V shed 5 bases, J shed 1 base, and the junction held 6 bases outside the gene matches. From germline, CDR1 is SGHAT and CDR2 FQNNGV. The DNA for the CDR3 is TGTGCCAGCAGCCCCGCCCTAGCGGGATCCTACGAGCAGTACTTC. Its translation: CASSPALAGSYEQYF.

The gene calls are TRBV7-8 and TRBJ1-4, with D perhaps TRBD1 (6 bases). The CDR3 length is 15 residues. Between the trimmed V and J ends, which lost 4 bases and 8 bases, there was a span of 17 bases. CDR1 SGHVS and CDR2 FQNEAQ come from the germline V gene. The DNA of the CDR3 is TGTGCCAGCAGCTCAACGGGGGGGGCGGGGGAAAAACTGTTTTTT. It yields the protein CASSSTGGAGEKLFF.

This clone has just one count. The chain couples TRBV19 to TRBJ2-1; 11 positions agree with TRBD2. The CDR3 length is 15 residues. The germline CDR1 and CDR2 sequences are LNHDA and SQIVND (reference sequence). Germline trimming cut 4 bases from V and 4 bases from J; bases unmatched to any gene: 3. Here the CDR3 reads CASSTLAGVYNEQFF. In nucleotides, the CDR3 is TGTGCCAGTAGTACACTAGCGGGGGTTTACAATGAGCAGTTCTTC.

This rearrangement joins TRBV7-9 to TRBJ1-5, with unresolved D. CDR3 length: 16 residues. The germline V gene has CDR1 SEHNR and CDR2 FQNEAQ (reference sequence). V lost 0 bases and J 0 bases, leaving 9 bases between the germline ends. Here the CDR3 reads CASSLATGNSNQPQHF. The CDR3 DNA reads TGTGCCAGCAGCTTAGCTACGGGAAATAGCAATCAGCCCCAGCATTTT. Variable domain in full (rest from reference TRBV7-9 and TRBJ1-5): DTGVSQNPRHKITKRGQNVTFRCDPISEHNRLYWYRQTLGQGPEFLTYFQNEAQLEKSRLLSDRFSAERPKGSFSTLEIQRTEQGDSAMYLCASSLATGNSNQPQHFGDGTRLSIL.

The chain couples TRBV7-2 to TRBJ2-5; 8 nucleotides align to TRBD2. V shed 1 base and J 7 bases; nucleotides not matched to a gene: 5. CDR3 length: 14 residues. Germline V gives CDR1 SGHTA, CDR2 FQGNSA. The CDR3 loop is CASSLGGLEGTQYF. The CDR3 nucleotides are TGTGCCAGCAGCTTAGGGGGACTAGAGGGGACCCAGTACTTC.

The V and J genes are TRBV30 and TRBJ1-2, with 8 bases matching TRBD1. The germline gives CDR1 GTSNPN, CDR2 SVGIG (reference sequence). CDR3 length: 14 residues. Germline trimming cut 0 bases from V and 5 bases from J; bases unmatched to any gene: 5. CDR3 loop: CAWSVTGGTYGYTF. CDR3 sequence (DNA): TGTGCCTGGAGTGTTACAGGGGGTACTTATGGCTACACCTTC.

The rearrangement joins TRBV6-6 to TRBJ2-7, with 7 bases identical to TRBD2. CDR3 length: 15 residues. Germline V gene sequence: CDR1 MNHNY, CDR2 SVGAGI (reference sequence). V shed 0 bases, J shed 3 bases, and the junction held 5 bases outside the gene matches. CDR3 sequence: CASSYSESGVYEQYF. CDR3 bases: TGTGCCAGCAGTTACTCGGAAAGCGGGGTCTACGAGCAGTACTTC.

This chain's CDR3 is CASSSSGYNEQFF. The CDR3 coding sequence is TGTGCCAGCAGCTCCTCGGGCTACAATGAGCAGTTCTTC. The chain combines TRBV7-3 with TRBJ2-1; D gene uncertain. V was shortened by 4 bases and J by 3 bases, with 7 bases between the two germline ends. CDR3 size: 13 residues. Germline CDR1 SGHTA, CDR2 FQGTGA.

V is TRBV19 and J is TRBJ1-5; 10 bases are shared with TRBD1. The trim removed 3 bases at V and 3 bases at J, leaving 5 bases unmatched. The CDR3 sequence is 16 residues long. Germline CDR1 and CDR2: LNHDA and SQIVND (reference sequence). Here the CDR3 reads CASSIGQGVVNQPQHF. In DNA form, the CDR3 reads TGTGCCAGTAGTATCGGACAGGGGGTCGTCAATCAGCCCCAGCATTTT. Looking up the rest from reference TRBV19 and TRBJ1-5 gives the full variable domain: DGGITQSPKYLFRKEGQNVTLSCEQNLNHDAMYWYRQDPGQGLRLIYYSQIVNDFQKGDIAEGYSVSREKKESFPLTVTSAQKNPTAFYLCASSIGQGVVNQPQHFGDGTRLSIL.

The count of this clone is one. J is TRBJ1-4 and V is TRBV5-5; 7 bases fit TRBD1. The CDR3 loop spans 19 amino acids. The germline V gene has CDR1 SGHKS and CDR2 YYEKEE (reference sequence). The V and J ends lost 2 bases and 1 base, in that order; junction bases with no gene match: 14. CDR3 in amino acids: CASSFRQGWEQGTNEKLFF. CDR3 sequence (DNA): TGTGCCAGCAGCTTTAGACAGGGATGGGAGCAAGGAACTAATGAAAAACTGTTTTTT.

The chain is built from TRBV19 and TRBJ1-5, with 9 bases lining up with TRBD1. Germline V gives CDR1 LNHDA, CDR2 SQIVND (reference sequence). The CDR3 has 12 residues. The J segment lost 7 bases and the V segment lost 9 bases, leaving 4 bases of the junction unmatched. Here the CDR3 DNA reads TGTGCCAGAGGGACAGGGCGACAGCCCCAGCATTTT. Translating gives CARGTGRQPQHF.

The gene calls are TRBV27 and TRBJ2-1; perhaps TRBD2 as D (6 bases). The V end was cut by 1 base, the J end by 5 bases, with 21 bases between. The CDR3 loop spans 18 amino acids. In germline, CDR1 is MNHEY, CDR2 SMNVEV (reference sequence). As DNA, the CDR3 is TGTGCCAGCAGTTTATTTGTGGATTTTGGGGGGATCGACAATGAGCAGTTCTTC. Encoded protein: CASSLFVDFGGIDNEQFF.

V usage is TRBV30 and J usage is TRBJ1-2, with D possibly being TRBD1 (5 bases). The V end lost 0 bases, the J end lost 0 bases, and 5 bases lay between the germline ends. This CDR3 is 13 amino acids long. The germline CDR1 and CDR2 sequences are GTSNPN and SVGIG (reference sequence). The CDR3: CAWSVGANYGYTF. In DNA form, the CDR3 reads TGTGCCTGGAGTGTAGGGGCTAACTATGGCTACACCTTC.

The chain joins TRBV5-1 to TRBJ1-1, with 7 positions matching TRBD1. The V and J ends lost 2 bases and 4 bases, in that order; junction bases with no gene match: 8. Germline V gives CDR1 SGHRS, CDR2 YFSETQ. The CDR3 has 15 amino acids. The CDR3 loop reads CASSFLGGESTEAFF. In nucleotides, the CDR3 is TGCGCCAGCAGCTTTTTAGGGGGCGAGAGCACTGAAGCTTTCTTT.

The chain joins TRBV5-1 to TRBJ1-4; unclear D gene. Trimming stripped 4 bases from V and 2 bases from J, with 15 bases between. CDR3 length: 16 residues. From germline, CDR1 is SGHRS and CDR2 YFSETQ. The CDR3 protein is CASSLVPGRTNEKLFF. The CDR3 nucleotides read TGCGCCAGCAGCCTTGTCCCGGGGAGGACTAATGAAAAACTGTTTTTT.

J is TRBJ2-1 and V is TRBV7-9; 11 nucleotides match TRBD2. This CDR3 has 17 amino acids. The germline V gene encodes CDR1 SEHNR and CDR2 FQNEAQ (reference sequence). V dropped 2 bases and J dropped 6; count of bases not matched to a gene: 9. This CDR3 is CASSLLAGGPTLNEQFF. DNA of the CDR3: TGTGCCAGCAGCTTACTAGCGGGGGGCCCGACCCTCAATGAGCAGTTCTTC.

The rearrangement joins TRBV2 to TRBJ2-3; 7 bases align to TRBD2. V trimming: 6 bases; J trimming: 2 bases; junction bases outside the gene matches: 8. CDR1 is SNHLY and CDR2 is FYNNEI in the germline V gene. The CDR3 has 15 amino acids. DNA of the CDR3: TGTGCCAGCAGGGACCCAGCGGGAAACACAGATACGCAGTATTTT. It encodes CASRDPAGNTDTQYF. Supplemented by reference TRBV2 and TRBJ2-3, the full variable domain reads EPEVTQTPSHQVTQMGQEVILRCVPISNHLYFYWYRQILGQKVEFLVSFYNNEISEKSEIFDDQFSVERPDGSNFTLKIRSTKLEDSAMYFCASRDPAGNTDTQYFGPGTRLTVL.

This chain links TRBV19 with TRBJ1-4; D unresolved. Germline-derived CDR1 and CDR2 are LNHDA and SQIVND (reference sequence). V lost 5 bases and J lost 3, with 10 bases in between. The CDR3 length is 14 residues. This CDR3 reads CASSPQISNEKLFF. Here the CDR3 DNA reads TGTGCCAGTAGTCCACAGATTTCTAATGAAAAACTGTTTTTT.

This clone occurred once. This chain uses TRBV6-6 with TRBJ1-5; D remains ambiguous. The CDR3 is 16 amino acids. Trimming pared 0 bases from V and 1 base from J, leaving 10 bases between. Germline V gene data show CDR1 as MNHNY and CDR2 as SVGAGI (reference sequence). The CDR3: CASSYSRSGSNQPQHF. The CDR3 DNA follows: TGTGCCAGCAGTTACTCGCGATCGGGAAGCAATCAGCCCCAGCATTTT.

The CDR3 bases are TGTGCCAGTAGTATTGGGACAGAAAATTCACCCCTCCACTTT. It translates to CASSIGTENSPLHF. This chain joins TRBV19 and TRBJ1-6; 7 positions match TRBD1. V shed 3 bases, J shed 7 bases, and the junction held 3 bases outside the gene matches. Germline-derived CDR1 and CDR2 are LNHDA and SQIVND (reference sequence). The CDR3 consists of 14 residues.

The V call is TRBV5-1, the J call TRBJ2-1, with 13 bases that match TRBD2. CDR1 is SGHRS and CDR2 is YFSETQ in the germline V gene. V shed 4 bases and J 8 bases; nucleotides not matched to a gene: 12. The CDR3 is 17 residues long. The CDR3 region is CASSDGTSGVLRHEQFF. The CDR3 DNA is TGCGCCAGCAGCGACGGGACTAGCGGGGTCCTACGACATGAGCAGTTCTTC.